These T cell receptor beta chains were read from a single sample in a study of T cell changes during pregnancy in multiple sclerosis. Only in-frame clones appear in the TCRdb table, and some are missing; sequencing was by immunoSEQ multiplex PCR. The table has 50,000 to 65,000 clones, more than 75% seen once. This specimen consisted of peripheral blood, obtained in the second trimester of pregnancy. These receptors were taken from a female donor with multiple sclerosis, enrolled in a pregnancy study. The CDR3 runs from the conserved cysteine through the conserved F or W. Each record gives: CDR3 length, clone size, V gene, D gene, J gene, CDR3 DNA, CDR3 protein. D genes are given only for firm matches. Clone size, where shown, is once, few, many, or a class for clones that have expanded.

>11|-|TRBV29-1|-|TRBJ2-7
TGCAGCGTTAATACAGGCTACGAGCAGTACTTC
CSVNTGYEQYF
>18|-|TRBV4-3|TRBD1|TRBJ1-5
TGCGCCAGCAGCCAAGCTTGGGGACAGGCCTATAGCAATCAGCCCCAGCATTTT
CASSQAWGQAYSNQPQHF
>15|-|TRBV5-1|TRBD1|TRBJ2-5
TGCGCCAGCAGCTCAGCCGGGACAGGGATGGAGACCCAGTACTTC
CASSSAGTGMETQYF
>16|-|TRBV11-3|TRBD1|TRBJ2-7
TGTGCCAGCAGCTTAGGGCCGGGGACAGGGAGGGGTGAGCAGTACTTC
CASSLGPGTGRGEQYF
>14|-|TRBV27|TRBD1|TRBJ1-5
TGTGCCAGCAGACGGACAGGGAACCGTCAGCCCCAGCATTTT
CASRRTGNRQPQHF
>17|-|TRBV2|-|TRBJ2-5
TGTGCCAGCAGTGAGGAGAGGTGGTCGGCCGGCGGGGAGACCCAGTACTTC
CASSEERWSAGGETQYF
>14|-|TRBV27|-|TRBJ1-1
TGTGCCAGCAGTTTAAGTTTTTGGACAGACGAAGCTTTCTTT
CASSLSFWTDEAFF
>17|-|TRBV4-1|-|TRBJ1-2
TGCGCCAGCAGCCAAGAAGGAACCCCGGGACACATGGGGGGCTACACCTTC
CASSQEGTPGHMGGYTF
>15|-|TRBV19|TRBD2|TRBJ2-7
TGTGCCAGTAGTATCGGGGGGACTATGGTCGAGGAGCAGTACTTC
CASSIGGTMVEEQYF
>17|-|TRBV7-4|-|TRBJ2-7
TGTGCCAGCAGCTTAGGACGGAGGGGGACAGCCCGATACGAGCAGTACTTC
CASSLGRRGTARYEQYF
>17|medium-sized|TRBV27|TRBD1|TRBJ1-6
TGTGCCACCCTCTCAGGGGGTAAGGTGTCCTATAATTCACCCCTCCACTTT
CATLSGGKVSYNSPLHF
>15|-|TRBV6-1|-|TRBJ2-3
TGTGCCAGCAGTGAAGCCAAAGGGGGCACAGATACGCAGTATTTT
CASSEAKGGTDTQYF
>15|-|TRBV7-3|-|TRBJ2-2
TGTGCCAGCAGCCCGGGAAGCGGGAACACCGGGGAGCTGTTTTTT
CASSPGSGNTGELFF
>16|-|TRBV28|TRBD1|TRBJ1-2
TGTGCCAGCAGTTTATCCGGGACAGGGGCTAACTATGGCTACACCTTC
CASSLSGTGANYGYTF
>13|-|TRBV10-2|TRBD1|TRBJ1-5
TGCGCCAGCAGACTGACAGGGGATCAGCCCCAGCATTTT
CASRLTGDQPQHF
>15|many|TRBV7-7|TRBD1|TRBJ2-5
TGTGCTAGCGCCTACCTGCAGGGGGCCGGAGAGACCCAGTACTTC
CASAYLQGAGETQYF
>13|-|TRBV28|TRBD2|TRBJ2-4
TGTGCCAGCAGTTTAACCGGGGAGGGCATTCAGTACTTC
CASSLTGEGIQYF
>12|-|TRBV6-5|-|TRBJ2-7
TGTGCCAGCAGCTTGGGGGGTCGCGAGCAGTACTTC
CASSLGGREQYF